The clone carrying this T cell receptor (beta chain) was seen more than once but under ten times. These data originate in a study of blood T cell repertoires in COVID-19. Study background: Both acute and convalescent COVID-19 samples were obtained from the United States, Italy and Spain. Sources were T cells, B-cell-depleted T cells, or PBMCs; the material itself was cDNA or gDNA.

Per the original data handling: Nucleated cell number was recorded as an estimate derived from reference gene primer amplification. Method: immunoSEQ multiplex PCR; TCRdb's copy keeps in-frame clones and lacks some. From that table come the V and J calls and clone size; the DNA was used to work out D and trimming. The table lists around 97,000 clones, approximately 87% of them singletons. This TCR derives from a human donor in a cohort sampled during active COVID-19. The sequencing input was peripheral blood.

This chain's CDR3 is CASSQNLQGSAREQYF. In DNA, the CDR3 is TGTGCCAGCAGCCAAAACTTACAGGGATCGGCCCGAGAGCAGTACTTC. The chain is built from TRBV4-2 and TRBJ2-7; possible D gene TRBD1, 6 bases. This CDR3 contains 16 residues. The V end was cut by 2 bases, the J end by 7 bases, with 21 bases between. In germline, CDR1 is LGHNA, CDR2 YNFKEQ.